The 10 T cell receptor beta chains listed next were all sequenced from one sample in a study of blood T cells in healthy people across ages. The use of a sample-barcoded 5' primer and a J-beta primer mix characterized a second PCR of about 6 to 11 cycles. TCRdb ran MiXCR on the 5' RACE reads and lists one entry per CDR3 protein. Of some 1.4 million distinct CDR3 sequences detected, about 43% appear once; the ten largest clones hold 6.5% to 10%. The specimen sequenced was blood. These receptors all stem from a woman under 30 in good health.

The chain recombines TRBV28 with TRBJ2-2; weak D call: TRBD1 (5 bases). The CDR3 sequence is 14 residues long. From germline, CDR1 is MDHEN and CDR2 SYDVKM. Trimming removed 6 bases from V and 3 bases from J, with 11 bases in between. DNA of the CDR3: TGTGCCAGCAGAATGCAGGGATACACCGGGGAGCTGTTTTTT. Protein: CASRMQGYTGELFF. The full variable domain, completed using reference TRBV28 and TRBJ2-2, is DVKVTQSSRYLVKRTGEKVFLECVQDMDHENMFWYRQDPGLGLRLIYFSYDVKMKEKGDIPEGYSVSREKKERFSLILESASTNQTSMYLCASRMQGYTGELFFGEGSRLTVL.

Only a few counts were recorded for this clonotype. V is TRBV28 and J is TRBJ2-7; D remains ambiguous. Germline values: CDR1 MDHEN, CDR2 SYDVKM. The CDR3 runs to 13 residues. V was pared by 7 bases and J by 2 bases, with 12 bases between. The CDR3 here is CASTYSSTYEQYF. The CDR3 DNA reads TGTGCCAGCACCTACTCTTCTACCTACGAGCAGTACTTC.

The rearrangement links TRBV12-3 or TRBV12-4 to TRBJ2-2, with D perhaps given as TRBD1 or TRBD2 (5 bases each). V was trimmed by 3 bases and J by 4 bases, leaving 9 bases between them. The CDR3 runs to 14 residues. The CDR3 DNA is TGTGCCAGCAGTTTTGCAGGGACCACCGGGGAGCTGTTTTTT. As protein: CASSFAGTTGELFF.

The CDR3 DNA follows: TGCAGTGCTAGAGTGGGGGAAAGCCTCTACAATGAGCAGTTCTTC. Its protein product is CSARVGESLYNEQFF. The chain is built from TRBV20-1 and TRBJ2-1; D may correspond to TRBD1 or TRBD2 (5 bases each). The CDR3 consists of 15 residues. Trimming took off 1 base at V and 3 bases at J, with 13 bases between the two ends. Per germline, CDR1 DFQATT and CDR2 SNEGSKA (reference sequence).

This chain uses TRBV7-9 with TRBJ1-2; D not resolved. This CDR3 has 13 amino acids. Looked up from germline, CDR1 is SEHNR and CDR2 is FQNEAQ (reference sequence). V lost 5 bases to trimming and J lost 3 bases, with 10 bases between them. This CDR3 is CASSPLEYYGYTF. CDR3 nucleotides: TGTGCCAGCAGCCCCCTGGAGTACTATGGCTACACCTTC.

This clonotype was counted a single time. V usage is TRBV12-3 or TRBV12-4 and J usage is TRBJ2-5; D may be TRBD1 or TRBD2 (6 bases each). The J call could be wrong; TRBJ2-7 is a better fit for the DNA end. The CDR3 extends over 12 amino acids. CDR3 amino acids: CASNPSGAEQYF. CDR3 nucleotides: TGTGCCAGCAACCCCTCGGGGGCCGAGCAGTACTTC.

This clonotype has only a few counts. The chain carries TRBV2 and TRBJ1-1, with D unclear. Trimming shortened V by 8 bases and J by 1 base, and 11 bases separated the two germline ends. The germline gives CDR1 SNHLY, CDR2 FYNNEI. The CDR3 contains 13 residues. CDR3 region: CASLGKGNTEAFF. CDR3 nucleotides: TGTGCCAGCCTTGGAAAGGGGAACACTGAAGCTTTCTTT.

Turning to this clonotype: One junction end disagrees with the germline gene, perhaps due to a read error. The V call is TRBV29-1, the J call TRBJ1-1, with 11 bases lining up with TRBD1. The germline V gene encodes CDR1 SQVTM and CDR2 ANQGSEA. The CDR3 spans 15 residues. CDR3 nucleotides: TGCAGCGTTGAGGGGACAGGGGGTGCGAACATTGAAGCTTTCTTT. Protein sequence: CSVEGTGGANIEAFF. Full variable domain (rest looked up from reference TRBV29-1 and TRBJ1-1): SAVISQKPSRDICQRGTSLTIQCQVDSQVTMMFWYRQQPGQSLTLIATANQGSEATYESGFVIDKFPISRPNLTFSTLTVSNMSPEDSSIYLCSVEGTGGANIEAFFGQGTRLTVV.

Only a few counts were recorded for this clonotype. This chain links TRBV20-1 with TRBJ2-7; 9 bases agree with TRBD2. Trimming removed 3 bases from V and 6 bases from J; junction bases left unmatched: 12. Germline V gene sequence: CDR1 DFQATT, CDR2 SNEGSKA (reference sequence). The CDR3 is 15 amino acids. This CDR3 is CSARPWGTSNGEQYF. In DNA, the CDR3 is TGCAGTGCTAGGCCCTGGGGGACTAGCAATGGCGAGCAGTACTTC.

This clonotype appeared a few times. The genes are TRBV12-3 or TRBV12-4 and TRBJ2-1; TRBD2 is a possible D gene (5 bases). The CDR3 spans 12 residues. V lost 6 bases and J lost 8, with 11 bases in between. The CDR3 sequence is CASSQYGDEQFF. The CDR3, as DNA: TGTGCCAGCAGCCAGTACGGGGATGAGCAGTTCTTC.